These 11 T cell receptor beta chains share one sample of origin, sequenced in a study of cytomegalovirus exposure and HLA in healthy donors. PCR was performed using 60 Vbeta and 13 Jbeta primers. Sequencing used immunoSEQ multiplex PCR; TCRdb keeps in-frame clones, though not all of them. Its listing shows 130,000 or so clones. Material: PBMCs. The receptors were sampled from a woman in her thirties or forties in good health and CMV-seropositive.

A note on this clone: In the same sample, other DNA sequences code for this CDR3. This chain uses TRBV5-1 with TRBJ1-5; 7 bases agree with TRBD1. CDR3 length: 15 residues. The junction had 0 bases not matched to a gene; V was cut back by 0 bases and J by 0 bases. Germline V lookup: CDR1 SGHRS, CDR2 YFSETQ. Here the CDR3 reads CASSLGQGSNQPQHF. The DNA for the CDR3 is TGCGCCAGCAGCTTGGGACAGGGTAGCAATCAGCCCCAGCATTTT.

The CDR3 region is CASSERQGYGEQFF. The CDR3 DNA reads TGTGCCAGCAGTGAGCGACAGGGGTACGGTGAGCAGTTCTTC. V usage is TRBV2 and J usage is TRBJ2-1, with TRBD1 identical over 8 bases. Germline V lookup: CDR1 SNHLY, CDR2 FYNNEI. This CDR3 contains 14 residues. Losses at the gene ends were 3 bases for V and 9 bases for J; bases not matched to a gene: 7.

The rearrangement links TRBV19 to TRBJ2-7; tentative D call: TRBD2 (5 bases). Per germline, CDR1 LNHDA and CDR2 SQIVND (reference sequence). V lost 4 bases, J lost 0 bases, and 13 bases lay in between. The CDR3 has 15 amino acids. The CDR3 DNA reads TGTGCCAGTAGTACCCGGAGCGGCAGCTCCTACGAGCAGTACTTC. Amino acids: CASSTRSGSSYEQYF.

This rearrangement joins TRBV30 to TRBJ1-3; TRBD1 matches 8 bases. Trimming at V came to 1 base and at J to 7 bases, leaving 3 bases not matched to a gene. From germline, CDR1 is GTSNPN and CDR2 SVGIG (reference sequence). This CDR3 comprises 13 residues. This CDR3 reads CAWSAWTGNTIYF. DNA for the CDR3: TGTGCCTGGAGTGCCTGGACAGGGAACACCATATATTTT.

This chain connects TRBV25-1 to TRBJ2-2; the match to TRBD2 covers 13 bases. The V gene's germline CDR1 is MGHDK and CDR2 SYGVNS. V gave up 8 bases and J gave up 2 bases; unmatched junction bases: 5. This CDR3 has 16 residues. Written as DNA, the CDR3 is TGTGCCAGCGTGGGACTAGCGGGACCAAACACCGGGGAGCTGTTTTTT. This translates into CASVGLAGPNTGELFF.

The gene calls are TRBV5-1 and TRBJ2-2, with 7 positions matching TRBD1. CDR3 size: 14 residues. J was trimmed by 5 bases and V by 4 bases; bases with no gene match: 5. Germline CDR1 SGHRS, CDR2 YFSETQ. The CDR3 spells CASSRDSVTGELFF. As DNA, the CDR3 is TGCGCCAGCAGCCGGGACAGCGTAACCGGGGAGCTGTTTTTT.

V is TRBV13 and J is TRBJ2-3, with a weak D call TRBD1 (6 bases). Trimming cost V 3 bases and J 0 bases, with 19 bases left between them. CDR1 and CDR2 from the germline V gene are PRHDT and FYEKMQ (reference sequence). The CDR3 runs 18 residues. CDR3 sequence: CASSFRTGLDLSTDTQYF. In nucleotides, the CDR3 is TGTGCCAGCAGCTTCCGAACAGGGCTCGACCTAAGCACAGATACGCAGTATTTT.

The chain links TRBV2 to TRBJ2-2; 8 nucleotides agree with TRBD2. The CDR3 covers 14 residues. V lost 6 bases to trimming and J lost 1 base; unmatched junction nucleotides: 1. Looked up from germline, CDR1 is SNHLY and CDR2 is FYNNEI. The CDR3 bases are TGTGCCAGCAGACTAGCGGTGAACACCGGGGAGCTGTTTTTT. Amino acid sequence: CASRLAVNTGELFF. Based on the CDR3 plus reference TRBV2 and TRBJ2-2, the full variable domain is EPEVTQTPSHQVTQMGQEVILRCVPISNHLYFYWYRQILGQKVEFLVSFYNNEISEKSEIFDDQFSVERPDGSNFTLKIRSTKLEDSAMYFCASRLAVNTGELFFGEGSRLTVL.

The chain employs TRBV7-9 and TRBJ2-5; 11 nucleotides align to TRBD2. The J call may be wrong; the DNA end is better matched by TRBJ2-7. Germline V CDR1 and CDR2: SEHNR, FQNEAQ (reference sequence). The CDR3 covers 15 residues. In DNA form, the CDR3 reads TGTGCCAGCAGCTCAACTAGCGGGAGACCCTACGAGCAGTACTTC. Its protein product is CASSSTSGRPYEQYF.

The chain joins TRBV7-8 to TRBJ2-1, with 8 bases matching TRBD2. Looked up from germline, CDR1 is SGHVS and CDR2 is FQNEAQ. The CDR3 consists of 17 residues. Trimming took 6 bases from V and 0 from J; bases not matched to a gene: 10. The CDR3 DNA follows: TGTGCCAGCAGTCCGTATAGCGGGGAAAGCTCCTACAATGAGCAGTTCTTC. This translates into CASSPYSGESSYNEQFF.

The chain uses TRBV7-2 and TRBJ1-5; D unresolved. Trimming shortened V by 0 bases and J by 3 bases, and 6 bases separated the two germline ends. Germline CDR1 and CDR2: SGHTA and FQGNSA. The CDR3 has 14 amino acids. CDR3 protein: CASSLAGFNQPQHF. The CDR3 DNA is TGTGCCAGCAGCTTAGCGGGCTTCAATCAGCCCCAGCATTTT.